Sequencing of this TCR beta chain was carried out in a study of shared clonotypes between healthy human individuals. Study-wide results and caveats: Sampling was confined to blood; repertoires within tissues likely differ.

The table lists this clone with a few counts. Antigen specificity is unknown. V was pared by 6 bases and J by 0 bases, with 2 bases of the junction left unmatched. Germline CDR1 is MDHEN and CDR2 is SYDVKM. This CDR3 contains 14 residues. Each cell subset's genomic DNA was divided evenly among several immunoSEQ plates. Profiled with immunoSEQ multiplex PCR; TCRdb holds only in-frame clones, not every one. This table has approximately 500,000 clones, 60% to 80% appearing once. Only Caucasian adults living in Nashville, Tennessee made up the donor group. It was 80 million to 90 million PBMCs that unsorted samples used for genomic DNA.

This TCR was sampled from a woman between 35 and 50 years old in good health. Some clones in this sample may be carry-over from other donors' samples. The V and J genes are TRBV28 and TRBJ1-3; 7 nucleotides match TRBD1. Input material: PBMCs. In nucleotides, the CDR3 is TGTGCCAGCAGGACAGGGAGCTCTGGAAACACCATATATTTT. It encodes CASRTGSSGNTIYF.